This TCR beta chain appears in the sequencing data of a study of T cells in Graves' hyperthyroidism and ophthalmopathy. In this sample, this clonotype turned up many times. What was amplified from RNA transcripts were TCR beta CDR3 regions. TCR CDR3 regions were first amplified by RT-PCR with HTBI primers. TCRdb fed the multiplex PCR reads into MiXCR, producing one record per CDR3 protein. The table includes roughly 720,000 distinct CDR3 sequences, 15% to 20% detected once. Together with thyroid ultrasound, orbital computed tomography, serum thyroxine and TRAb, clinical symptoms were used for diagnoses. The authors took PBMCs from 10 ml fresh peripheral blood. Per germline, CDR1 MNHEY and CDR2 SMNVEV (reference sequence). This CDR3 contains 16 residues. V dropped 6 bases and J dropped 7; count of bases not matched to a gene: 15.

The TCR was taken from a man over 45 with Graves' hyperthyroidism. The sample taken for sequencing was blood. V gene TRBV27 combines with J gene TRBJ2-1; TRBD2 aligns across 7 bases. The chain's CDR3 is CASRPRAGRLGNEQFF. The CDR3 nucleotides read TGTGCCAGCAGGCCAAGAGCGGGGCGGTTGGGGAATGAGCAGTTCTTC.